This T cell receptor beta chain is drawn from a study of blood T cell repertoires in COVID-19. In the study overall: In each case, the material was cDNA or gDNA derived from T cells, B-cell-depleted T cells, or PBMCs.

In this sample, this clone turned up once. The CDR3 totals 14 residues. Trimming took off 3 bases at V and 1 base at J, with 10 bases between the two ends. The V gene's germline CDR1 is KGHSH and CDR2 LQKENI. Original methodology: Reference gene primers were amplified, and this amplification served to estimate nucleated cell counts. Sequenced by immunoSEQ multiplex PCR; TCRdb stores in-frame clones only, minus some. V, J and clone size reflect that table, while D and trimming were determined from the DNA. The data contain about 170,000 clones, roughly 93% of them singletons. Followed over time, Seattle patients had been enrolled while infection was active.

This TCR derives from a man aged 18 to 30 with COVID-19, enrolled during active disease. Material: peripheral blood. The chain recombines TRBV18 with TRBJ2-7; no reliable D call. CDR3 coding DNA: TGTGCCAGCTCACCGACACCTCGGTCCTACGAGCAGTACTTC. Amino acid sequence: CASSPTPRSYEQYF.